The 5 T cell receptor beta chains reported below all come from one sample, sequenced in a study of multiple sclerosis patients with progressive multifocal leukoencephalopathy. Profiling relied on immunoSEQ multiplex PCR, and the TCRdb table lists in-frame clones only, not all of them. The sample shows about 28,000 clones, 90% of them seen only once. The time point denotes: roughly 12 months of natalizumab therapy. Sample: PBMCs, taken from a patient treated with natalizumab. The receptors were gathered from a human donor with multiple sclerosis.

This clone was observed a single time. In DNA form, the CDR3 reads TGTGCCAGTAGTATTAAGGGTGGTAGAACTTTCTTT. It encodes CASSIKGGRTFF. This sequence joins TRBV19 and TRBJ1-1; D is uncertain. CDR1 LNHDA and CDR2 SQIVND come from the germline V gene (reference sequence). V was shortened by 3 bases and J by 12 bases, with 14 bases between the two germline ends. The CDR3 runs 12 residues. Full variable domain (missing parts from reference TRBV19 and TRBJ1-1): DGGITQSPKYLFRKEGQNVTLSCEQNLNHDAMYWYRQDPGQGLRLIYYSQIVNDFQKGDIAEGYSVSREKKESFPLTVTSAQKNPTAFYLCASSIKGGRTFFGQGTRLTVV.

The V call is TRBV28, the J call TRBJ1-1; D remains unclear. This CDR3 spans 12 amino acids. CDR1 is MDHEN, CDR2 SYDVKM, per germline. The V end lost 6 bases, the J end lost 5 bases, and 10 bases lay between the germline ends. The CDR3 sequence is CASSVGGTEAFF. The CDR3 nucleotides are TGTGCCAGCAGCGTAGGAGGAACTGAAGCTTTCTTT.

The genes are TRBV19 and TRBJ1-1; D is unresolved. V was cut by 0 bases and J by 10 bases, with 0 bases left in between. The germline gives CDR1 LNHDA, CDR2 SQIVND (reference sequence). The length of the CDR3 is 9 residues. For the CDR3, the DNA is TGTGCCAGTAGTATAGAAGCTTTCTTT. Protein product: CASSIEAFF.

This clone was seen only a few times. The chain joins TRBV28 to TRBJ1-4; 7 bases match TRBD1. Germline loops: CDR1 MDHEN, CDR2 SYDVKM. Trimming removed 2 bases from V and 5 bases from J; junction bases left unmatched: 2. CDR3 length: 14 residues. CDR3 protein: CASSLTGENEKLFF. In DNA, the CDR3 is TGTGCCAGCAGTTTAACAGGGGAGAATGAAAAACTGTTTTTT. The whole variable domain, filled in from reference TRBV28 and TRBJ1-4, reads DVKVTQSSRYLVKRTGEKVFLECVQDMDHENMFWYRQDPGLGLRLIYFSYDVKMKEKGDIPEGYSVSREKKERFSLILESASTNQTSMYLCASSLTGENEKLFFGSGTQLSVL.

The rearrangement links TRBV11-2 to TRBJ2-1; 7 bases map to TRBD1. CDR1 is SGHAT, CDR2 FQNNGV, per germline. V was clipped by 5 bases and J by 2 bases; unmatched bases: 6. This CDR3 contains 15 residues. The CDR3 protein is CASSIRQGAYNEQFF. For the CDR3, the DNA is TGTGCCAGCAGCATTAGACAGGGAGCCTACAATGAGCAGTTCTTC.